This T cell receptor beta chain originates from a study of cytomegalovirus exposure and HLA in healthy donors. General observations from the study: Within a later analysis, the majority of CMV-associated TCR beta chains appeared HLA-restricted.

Concerning this clone: Its antigen is unknown.

Both 60 Vbeta primers and 13 Jbeta primers went into the PCR. In the original workflow: Among the unique TCR beta chains that a later analysis counted, about 86 million in all, roughly 9.9 million were shared. The repertoire was sequenced with immunoSEQ multiplex PCR; TCRdb's copy has only in-frame clones and lacks some. D and trimming come from the DNA, and the V and J calls and clone size come from that table. Its table records 200,000 to 250,000 clones. Germline lookup yields CDR1 KGHSH and CDR2 LQKENI. V shed 3 bases and J shed 1 base, with 12 bases lying between them. This CDR3 is 16 amino acids long.

The sample comprised PBMCs. This sequence was found in a woman younger than 45 in good health and CMV-seropositive. This sequence joins TRBV18 and TRBJ2-2; tentative D call: TRBD2 (6 bases). The CDR3 is CASSPPGLRNTGELFF. Here the CDR3 DNA reads TGTGCCAGCTCACCTCCGGGACTCAGGAACACCGGGGAGCTGTTTTTT. Together with reference TRBV18 and TRBJ2-2, the CDR3 gives the full variable domain: NAGVMQNPRHLVRRRGQEARLRCSPMKGHSHVYWYRQLPEEGLKFMVYLQKENIIDESGMPKERFSAEFPKEGPSILRIQQVVRGDSAAYFCASSPPGLRNTGELFFGEGSRLTVL.